One and the same sample provided the 18 T cell receptor beta chains below, sequenced in a study of neoadjuvant anti-PD-1 for oral cavity cancer. Time point meaning: after neoadjuvant nivolumab, at surgical resection. Libraries were prepared by immunoSEQ multiplex PCR; TCRdb keeps only in-frame clonotypes and omits some of them. The sample shows some 61,000 clones, about 88% of them seen only once. Material: PBMCs, obtained after nivolumab (anti-PD-1) treatment. These receptors were collected from a person aged 35 to 85 with oral cavity squamous cell carcinoma.

This clone was counted between two and nine times. V is TRBV12-1 and J is TRBJ1-1. TRBV12-1 is noted as a pseudogene. The CDR3 loop spans 15 amino acids. CDR3 protein: CASSPGRPTNTEAFF. The CDR3, as DNA: TGTGCCAGCAGCCCGGGACGGCCAACGAACACTGAAGCTTTCTTT.

The chain is built from TRBV27 and TRBJ2-7; TRBD2 agrees at 9 bases. Germline V lookup: CDR1 MNHEY, CDR2 SMNVEV (reference sequence). This CDR3 comprises 13 residues. The chain's CDR3 is CPRLAGLMNEQYF. Written as DNA, the CDR3 is TGTCCTCGGCTAGCGGGGCTTATGAACGAGCAGTACTTC.

The rearrangement joins TRBV6-5 to TRBJ2-1, with 8 bases aligning to TRBD2. The CDR3 spans 15 residues. Trimming cost V 2 bases and J 4 bases; bases outside gene matches: 4. Germline lookup yields CDR1 MNHEY and CDR2 SVGAGI. The CDR3 sequence: CASSYIAGLYNEQFF. The CDR3 coding sequence is TGTGCCAGCAGTTACATAGCGGGGTTATACAATGAGCAGTTCTTC.

The chain couples TRBV20-1 to TRBJ2-3; D gene uncertain. This CDR3 has 11 amino acids. Per germline, CDR1 DFQATT and CDR2 SNEGSKA (reference sequence). V lost 0 bases to trimming and J lost 6 bases, with 4 bases between them. CDR3 sequence (DNA): TGCAGTGCTAGAGAAGGGGATACGCAGTATTTT. It encodes CSAREGDTQYF.

This chain uses TRBV9 with TRBJ2-2; D call uncertain. CDR3 length: 11 residues. Germline-derived CDR1 and CDR2 are SGDLS and YYNGEE. The germline V and J ends were trimmed by 6 bases and 4 bases, with 4 bases remaining between them. CDR3 protein: CASTLTGELFF. The CDR3 DNA is TGTGCCAGCACCCTCACCGGGGAGCTGTTTTTT.

This clone occurred a few times. The chain carries TRBV2 and TRBJ2-2; D not certain. The V gene lost 6 bases and the J gene lost 1 base, with 3 bases spanning the gap. The CDR3 sequence is 12 residues long. Germline CDR1 reads SNHLY; CDR2 reads FYNNEI. The DNA for the CDR3 is TGTGCCAGCAGGTGGAACACCGGGGAGCTGTTTTTT. Encoded protein: CASRWNTGELFF.

CDR3 sequence reads: CASSFPRGQDTDTQYF. CDR3 sequence (DNA): TGTGCCAGCAGCTTCCCCAGGGGGCAGGATACAGATACGCAGTATTTT. This rearrangement joins TRBV13 to TRBJ2-3; 8 bases align to TRBD1. The CDR3 has 16 residues. Trimming removed 3 bases from V and 3 bases from J; junction bases left unmatched: 8. In germline, CDR1 is PRHDT, CDR2 FYEKMQ (reference sequence).

This chain joins TRBV7-3 and TRBJ2-3, with 7 positions matching TRBD2. CDR1 and CDR2 (germline): SGHTA, FQGTGA. After removal of 1 base from V and 6 bases from J, the junction contained 7 bases not matched to a gene. The CDR3 loop spans 15 amino acids. The CDR3 loop is CASSLNGREGDTQYF. CDR3 nucleotide sequence: TGTGCCAGCAGCTTAAATGGCAGGGAGGGCGATACGCAGTATTTT.

This chain connects TRBV30 to TRBJ2-7, with 9 bases aligning to TRBD1. This CDR3 contains 15 residues. V lost 0 bases, J lost 6 bases, and 9 bases stayed unmatched. CDR1 is GTSNPN, CDR2 SVGIG, per germline (reference sequence). The CDR3 spells CAWSVKGQGASEQYF. CDR3 bases: TGTGCCTGGAGTGTAAAGGGACAGGGTGCCTCCGAGCAGTACTTC.

J is TRBJ2-2 and V is TRBV10-1; D is perhaps TRBD1 (5 bases). This CDR3 region has 14 residues. V lost 5 bases to trimming and J lost 6 bases, with 13 bases between them. Germline V CDR1 and CDR2: WNHNN, SYGVQD (reference sequence). CDR3 nucleotides: TGCGCCAGCAGTCCACAGGTTTCGGCCGGGGAGCTGTTTTTT. Translation: CASSPQVSAGELFF.

The CDR3 loop is CASSAKGGRTDTQYF. CDR3 in DNA: TGTGCCAGCAGCGCAAAGGGGGGGAGAACAGATACGCAGTATTTT. V and J are TRBV14 and TRBJ2-3; weak D call: TRBD2 (7 bases). This CDR3 region has 15 residues. V was cut by 5 bases and J by 3 bases, with 15 bases left in between. Per the germline V gene, CDR1 is SGHDN and CDR2 is FVKESK. Based on the CDR3 plus reference TRBV14 and TRBJ2-3, the full variable domain is EAGVTQFPSHSVIEKGQTVTLRCDPISGHDNLYWYRRVMGKEIKFLLHFVKESKQDESGMPNNRFLAERTGGTYSTLKVQPAELEDSGVYFCASSAKGGRTDTQYFGPGTRLTVL.

The chain carries TRBV6-5 and TRBJ1-1; perhaps TRBD1 as D (5 bases). CDR3 length: 14 residues. Germline V lookup: CDR1 MNHEY, CDR2 SVGAGI. Trimming took off 8 bases at V and 6 bases at J, with 19 bases between the two ends. The CDR3 spells CASGPLGGHAEAFF. CDR3 DNA sequence: TGTGCCAGCGGCCCGTTGGGGGGTCACGCTGAAGCTTTCTTT.

The chain couples TRBV7-8 to TRBJ2-7; 8 nucleotides match TRBD2. V lost 4 bases, J lost 0 bases, and 5 bases stayed unmatched. The CDR3 runs to 15 residues. Germline assignment: CDR1 SGHVS and CDR2 FQNEAQ. The CDR3 sequence is CASSSSGLTSYEQYF. The CDR3 region has the DNA TGTGCCAGCAGCTCTAGCGGGTTAACCTCCTACGAGCAGTACTTC.

The CDR3 DNA is TGCAGTGCTAGAGAGGAAAAGCAGTTCTTC. Amino acid sequence: CSAREEKQFF. The chain is built from TRBV20-1 and TRBJ2-1; D unclear. V was pared by 0 bases and J by 11 bases, with 5 bases between. CDR1 is DFQATT and CDR2 is SNEGSKA in the germline V gene (reference sequence). The CDR3 extends over 10 amino acids.

The rearrangement uses TRBV5-3 and TRBJ2-1; 12 positions match TRBD2. TRBV5-3 is noted as an ORF with a role that remains uncertain. With V trimmed by 4 bases and J by 8 bases, 10 bases remained unmatched. The CDR3 spans 16 residues. The CDR3 sequence is CARSTTLAGGMHEQFF. CDR3 DNA: TGTGCCAGAAGCACAACTCTAGCGGGAGGGATGCATGAGCAGTTCTTC.

This chain joins TRBV2 and TRBJ2-1; D is perhaps TRBD2 (5 bases). The CDR3 is 15 amino acids. Deletions cut 4 bases from V and 3 bases from J, with 13 bases between. Germline CDR1 SNHLY, CDR2 FYNNEI. CDR3 loop: CASSAPTTLYNEQFF. The CDR3 nucleotides read TGTGCCAGCAGTGCACCGACTACCCTCTACAATGAGCAGTTCTTC.

This clone was seen once. The CDR3 region is CASSLGPTDTQYF. CDR3 nucleotides: TGTGCCAGCAGCTTGGGCCCCACAGATACGCAGTATTTT. V gene TRBV5-5 combines with J gene TRBJ2-3, with unresolved D. The CDR3 is made up of 13 amino acids. The V gene lost 0 bases and the J gene lost 2 bases, with 4 bases spanning the gap. From germline, CDR1 is SGHKS and CDR2 YYEKEE (reference sequence).

This chain links TRBV6-5 with TRBJ2-1, with TRBD2 matching over 9 bases. Trimming removed 6 bases from V and 4 bases from J; junction bases left unmatched: 7. The CDR3 runs to 15 residues. The germline gives CDR1 MNHEY, CDR2 SVGAGI. CDR3 DNA: TGTGCCAGCAGCCGCCAGAGCGGGGGGTACAATGAGCAGTTCTTC. Translation: CASSRQSGGYNEQFF.